Listed here are 14 T cell receptor beta chains from one sample, sequenced in a study of blood T cells in healthy people across ages. The authors ran a second PCR of 7 to 11 cycles using a sample-barcoded 5' primer and a J-beta primer mix. One entry per CDR3 protein, called by TCRdb with MiXCR from the 5' RACE reads. This table has some 780,000 distinct CDR3 sequences, about 56% appearing once. Sequences were obtained from blood. These receptors were collected from a man between 35 and 55 years old in good health.

In this sample, this clonotype turned up a few times. The chain is built from TRBV5-1 and TRBJ2-4; TRBD1 aligns across 7 bases. The CDR3 is 14 amino acids. CDR1 SGHRS and CDR2 YFSETQ come from the germline V gene. Unmatched junction bases numbered 6, after V lost 4 bases and J lost 5 bases. In DNA form, the CDR3 reads TGCGCCAGCAGCCCGTTCGGGACAGAAAACATTCAGTACTTC. Amino acid sequence: CASSPFGTENIQYF. The full variable domain, completed using reference TRBV5-1 and TRBJ2-4, is KAGVTQTPRYLIKTRGQQVTLSCSPISGHRSVSWYQQTPGQGLQFLFEYFSETQRNKGNFPGRFSGRQFSNSRSEMNVSTLELGDSALYLCASSPFGTENIQYFGAGTRLSVL.

This clonotype was counted a few times. The V gene is TRBV28, the J gene TRBJ1-2; D is ambiguous. This CDR3 contains 12 residues. V was shortened by 6 bases and J by 7 bases, with 12 bases between the two germline ends. Germline values: CDR1 MDHEN, CDR2 SYDVKM. As DNA, the CDR3 is TGTGCCAGCAGGGACTTGCCCACTGGCTACACCTTC. The encoded protein is CASRDLPTGYTF.

The rearrangement uses TRBV7-2 and TRBJ1-5; possible D gene TRBD1, 5 bases. The V end lost 3 bases, the J end lost 3 bases, and 12 bases lay between the germline ends. Germline V gives CDR1 SGHTA, CDR2 FQGNSA. The CDR3 extends over 15 amino acids. The CDR3 region is CASSFDSGDNQPQHF. The CDR3 nucleotides are TGTGCCAGCAGCTTCGACTCGGGGGACAATCAGCCCCAGCATTTT. The complete variable domain, with remaining parts taken from reference TRBV7-2 and TRBJ1-5, reads GAGVSQSPSNKVTEKGKDVELRCDPISGHTALYWYRQSLGQGLEFLIYFQGNSAPDKSGLPSDRFSAERTGGSVSTLTIQRTQQEDSAVYLCASSFDSGDNQPQHFGDGTRLSIL.

The rearrangement links TRBV27 to TRBJ1-2, with 9 bases fitting TRBD1. After removal of 5 bases from V and 6 bases from J, the junction contained 10 bases not matched to a gene. This CDR3 has 15 amino acids. Germline CDR1 MNHEY, CDR2 SMNVEV (reference sequence). CDR3 sequence (DNA): TGTGCCAGCAGTCACTTTAGACAGGGGGTCGATGGCTACACCTTC. Its protein is CASSHFRQGVDGYTF.

The rearrangement links TRBV11-2 to TRBJ1-2; TRBD1 agrees at 7 bases. CDR1 is SGHAT and CDR2 is FQNNGV in the germline V gene. V lost 1 base and J lost 7; bases outside the gene matches: 6. This CDR3 comprises 14 residues. For the CDR3, the DNA is TGTGCCAGCAGCTTAGTGGGACAGAGATCTGGCTACACCTTC. It encodes CASSLVGQRSGYTF.

V gene TRBV4-3 combines with J gene TRBJ2-1; tentative D call: TRBD1 (5 bases). The CDR3 sequence is 15 residues long. Trimming stripped 0 bases from V and 3 bases from J, with 9 bases between. Germline lookup yields CDR1 LGHNA and CDR2 YSLEER. Here the CDR3 reads CASSQEGVGYNEQFF. The CDR3 bases are TGCGCCAGCAGCCAAGAAGGGGTCGGCTACAATGAGCAGTTCTTC.

For the CDR3, the DNA is TGCAGTGCTAGAGATCGAGCGGGACTGATATACAATGAGCAGTTCTTC. Amino acids: CSARDRAGLIYNEQFF. The V call is TRBV20-1, the J call TRBJ2-1, with TRBD2 matching 7 bases. CDR1 is DFQATT, CDR2 SNEGSKA, per germline (reference sequence). The CDR3 loop spans 16 amino acids. The V gene end was trimmed by 0 bases and the J gene end by 4 bases; junction bases not matched to a gene: 9.

The chain employs TRBV11-3 and TRBJ2-5, with D perhaps matching TRBD1 or TRBD2 (5 bases each). V lost 0 bases and J 11 bases, leaving 16 bases between the germline ends. The CDR3 totals 14 residues. In germline, CDR1 is SGHNT, CDR2 YENEEA. The CDR3 DNA is TGTGCCAGCAGCTTAGATTCTACCTTAGGGGAGCAGTACTTC. Translated: CASSLDSTLGEQYF.

The J gene is TRBJ2-1, the V gene TRBV7-9, with TRBD2 matching over 7 bases. V lost 8 bases and J lost 6; bases outside the gene matches: 7. In germline, CDR1 is SEHNR, CDR2 FQNEAQ (reference sequence). The CDR3 contains 13 residues. DNA for the CDR3: TGTGCCAGCCGGCTAGCGGATAGCAATGAGCAGTTCTTC. As protein: CASRLADSNEQFF.

This clonotype was picked up many times. This chain connects TRBV5-1 to TRBJ2-5; 15 nucleotides line up with TRBD2. The germline V gene has CDR1 SGHRS and CDR2 YFSETQ. There are 16 residues in the CDR3. The V and J ends lost 3 bases and 4 bases, in that order; junction bases with no gene match: 4. The CDR3 sequence is CASSSGLAGGRETQYF. In DNA, the CDR3 is TGCGCCAGCAGCTCGGGACTAGCGGGGGGTAGAGAGACCCAGTACTTC.

V gene TRBV4-2 combines with J gene TRBJ1-2, with D maybe TRBD1 (6 bases). CDR1 and CDR2 (germline): LGHNA, YNFKEQ. The V and J ends lost 1 base and 8 bases respectively, with 8 bases between them. The length of the CDR3 is 12 residues. As DNA, the CDR3 is TGTGCCAGCAGCCAAGCTACAGGGGGCTACACCTTC. Translating gives CASSQATGGYTF.

This clonotype has a handful of counts. The chain couples TRBV28 to TRBJ2-7; D is perhaps TRBD2 (5 bases). The CDR3 totals 20 residues. V lost 7 bases and J 6 bases, leaving 37 bases between the germline ends. The germline CDR1 and CDR2 sequences are MDHEN and SYDVKM. The DNA for the CDR3 is TGTGCCAGCACCCTACTTTACAGCCGGGCTAGCCCCCTGAAAAGAGGCGAGCAGTACTTC. It yields the protein CASTLLYSRASPLKRGEQYF.

This clonotype was seen more than once but under ten times. J is TRBJ2-3 and V is TRBV3-1, with D hard to call. V was cut by 1 base and J by 3 bases, with 14 bases left in between. Germline V gene sequence: CDR1 LGHDT, CDR2 YNNKEL (reference sequence). This CDR3 region has 16 residues. The CDR3 DNA reads as TGTGCCAGCAGCCAAGGCGGCGCAGGAAAGACAGATACGCAGTATTTT. It codes for CASSQGGAGKTDTQYF.

This clonotype appeared many times. The chain uses TRBV12-3 or TRBV12-4 and TRBJ2-5, with a tentative D call TRBD1 (6 bases). The length of the CDR3 is 13 residues. The V gene lost 5 bases and the J gene lost 5 bases, with 12 bases spanning the gap. In DNA, the CDR3 is TGTGCCAGCAGTCCAGGACAGCCCGAGACCCAGTACTTC. Translating gives CASSPGQPETQYF.